This T cell receptor (beta chain) appears in the sequencing data of a study of T cells after posttransplantation cyclophosphamide (dated by TCRdb to 2016 to 2017). Notes on the research overall: Using TRB sequencing, the study followed how the T cell repertoire rebuilt after myeloablative bone marrow transplantation with posttransplantation cyclophosphamide given as GVHD prophylaxis. Samples from under 40 PTCy-treated patients and about 17 related bone marrow donors of those patients were subjected to antigen receptor sequencing. Public TRB sequences were compared against a database of over 3,000 sequences linked to responses to pathogens, tumor antigens, self-antigens and alloantigens. Up to 3 additional blood samples from 2 to 5.2 years after transplant were also TRB-sequenced in 3 patients, as was pretransplant blood from several patients. Blood from all 35 or so PTCy patients who had 1-year posttransplant specimens underwent TRB sequencing. TRA and TRB clonality were tightly correlated in about 10 samples, so subsequent TCR analyses focused on TRB only.

Points on this clone: This clone's antigen is unknown. Nothing much larger sits one base from this clone, and base qualities are not available.

Peripheral blood samples were provided by related bone marrow donors on the day of marrow donation. Peripheral blood and bone marrow mononuclear cells were isolated by Ficoll-Hypaque density centrifugation and cryopreserved. The CDR3 runs 15 residues from the cysteine to the phenylalanine. Only the CDR3 portion is preserved as DNA: 45 bases, with reading frame beginning at the first base. V lost 3 bases and J lost 6 bases, and the count of bases not matched to a germline gene is 9. Per the germline V gene (reference sequence), MNHEY is the CDR1 and SMNVEV is the CDR2. Beyond this particular receptor, the publication reports: Across the 45 patients, TRB clonality was highly associated with recipient CMV seropositivity and CMV reactivation, and diversity with PTCy was similar to that in the CNI/methotrexate controls. Donor-recipient similarity was low at 1-2 months but increased during the first year, and donor CD8+ memory clones often dominated later blood repertoires. The TRB repertoires of T cells infiltrating skin or the GI tract showed only limited overlap with the TRB repertoires found in blood.

TRB sequencing used genomic DNA with the immunoSEQ assay at survey resolution or the hsTCRB kit. The paper's data handling went like this. The immunoSEQ software was used for initial read processing, and the LymphoSeq R package was used for repertoire analyses. Clonality was computed as 1 minus normalized Shannon entropy, and a Gini coefficient was also calculated for each TRB dataset. Phenotypes of unsorted samples were inferred by mapping TRB sequences from sorted subsets of the recipient or donor onto unsorted samples of the same recipient. TCRdb carries this immuneACCESS record with in-frame sequences only. Its versions omit some clonotypes, under half of them owing to an unresolved V gene in the studies checked, with the rest unexplained. That table furnishes V, J and clone size, whereas the DNA furnished D and trimming. In this sample, about 36,000 clones appear, none counted once only. The ten biggest clones cover roughly 1.1% of the sample.

Rearrangement joined TRBV27 to TRBJ2-7; TRBD2 matches 9 bases in the middle. Sequenced: PBMCs. The TCR was taken from a girl under 18 in good health, CMV-negative, and a related stem cell transplant donor. In nucleotide form, the sequence is TGTGCCAGCAGTTTTAACAGCGGGAGGTATGGCGAGCAGTACTTC. The translation is CASSFNSGRYGEQYF.